The clone carrying this T cell receptor beta chain was seen more than once but under ten times. Its antigen is as yet unknown. The data originate from a study of pediatric ulcerative colitis. Study-level findings and limits: Two rectal CDR3 clonotypes occurred in all ulcerative colitis patients. Total lymphocyte DNA, not sorted subsets, was the template.

At colonoscopy, a blood sample was also collected. Trimming cost V 4 bases and J 1 base, with 7 bases left between them. The CDR3 runs to 12 residues. Germline V lookup: CDR1 SQVTM, CDR2 ANQGSEA. Each sample received Survey-level depth of up to 500,000 reads. Data came from immunoSEQ multiplex PCR; TCRdb stores just in-frame clones and leaves some out. The repertoire has more than 50,000 clones, about three quarters of them found once; the top ten carry 5.2%. The chain has TRBV29-1 and TRBJ1-1; D remains ambiguous. The source of this sequence is a boy aged 5-17 years with moderate ulcerative colitis. The sequenced material came from blood. CDR3 region: CSVVLGNTEAFF. The DNA of the CDR3 is TGCAGCGTTGTTTTGGGGAACACTGAAGCTTTCTTT.